Listed below are T cell receptor beta chains from one sample, sequenced in a study of read filtering for tumor transcriptome and immune sequencing. TCRdb passed the reads through MiXCR, listing each CDR3 protein once. The sample lists 130,000 or so distinct CDR3 sequences, less than 15% seen once, with roughly 7.6% in the top ten. The material sequenced was a population of CD138-negative cells sorted from bone marrow. The receptors come from a donor at least 40 years old with multiple myeloma. CDR3s include the opening cysteine and the closing phenylalanine or tryptophan. Fields, in order: CDR3 DNA, CDR3 protein, J gene, clone size, V gene, D gene. D genes are given only for firm matches. The size of a clone is reported for some rows only, either as once, few or many, or as a class for expanded clones.

TGTGCCAGCAGTTTCGGGGGAGGAGAGACCCAGTACTTC	CASSFGGGETQYF	TRBJ2-5	.	TRBV27	.
TGTGCCAGCAGTTTACCGGGCCATCGGAGTGAAGCTTTCTTT	CASSLPGHRSEAFF	TRBJ1-1	many	TRBV27	.
TGTGCCAGCAGTTTAGGGGGGGGGCTAGCGGGAGATGAGCAGTTCTTC	CASSLGGGLAGDEQFF	TRBJ2-1	.	TRBV12-3/TRBV12-4	TRBD2
TGTGCCAGCAGTGGGCAGCGAGGGGAGGAGCAGTACTTC	CASSGQRGEEQYF	TRBJ2-7	many	TRBV28	.
TGCAGCGTCGATATCGGCCAGGCGAGCACAGATACGCAGTATTTT	CSVDIGQASTDTQYF	TRBJ2-3	many	TRBV29-1	.
TGTGCCAGCAGGCGGGCGGGTCGCGGATCCTACAATGAGCAGTTCTTC	CASRRAGRGSYNEQFF	TRBJ2-1	.	TRBV6-6	.
TGCGCCAGCAGCCTTGGGGAGACCCACAATGAGCGGTTCTTC	CASSLGETHNERFF	TRBJ2-1	.	TRBV5-1	.
TGTGCCAGCAGCGACCGGAAGACCGGGGAGCTGTTTTTT	CASSDRKTGELFF	TRBJ2-2	few	TRBV9	.
TGTGCCAGCTCACCTAGCGAGGTTCGGGGGTCCTACGAGCAGTACTTC	CASSPSEVRGSYEQYF	TRBJ2-7	many	TRBV18	.
TGCGACAGCAGCTTAGGTGGTGCCTACAATGAGCAGTTCTTC	CDSSLGGAYNEQFF	TRBJ2-1	.	TRBV7-9	.
TGTGTCAGCAGTTCCCTCGGCAGGTCCAAAAACATTCAGTACTTC	CVSSSLGRSKNIQYF	TRBJ2-4	many	TRBV27	.
TGTGCCAGCAGCTTAAGCGGGACCTCTGGAAACACCATATATTTT	CASSLSGTSGNTIYF	TRBJ1-3	few	TRBV7-6	.
TGTGCCAGCAGAAAAAGCGGTACCTACGAGCAGTACTTC	CASRKSGTYEQYF	TRBJ2-7	many	TRBV6-5	.
TGTGCCAGCAGTTACACAGCTAGCGGGAGCTATGAGCAGTTCTTC	CASSYTASGSYEQFF	TRBJ2-1	many	TRBV6-2/TRBV6-3	TRBD2
TGTGCCAGCAGCCCCTGGGAACCTGGGGATGAGCAGTTCTTC	CASSPWEPGDEQFF	TRBJ2-1	many	TRBV7-9	.
TGTGCCAGCAGCTTAACGGCAACAAACGGGGAAAAACTGTTTTTT	CASSLTATNGEKLFF	TRBJ1-4	many	TRBV7-2	.
TGCGCCAGCAGCTTGGGAGGGGCCGGAGATACGCAGTATTTT	CASSLGGAGDTQYF	TRBJ2-3	many	TRBV5-1	.
TGTGCCAGCAGCCGACAGGAGGGGGTTCAGCCCCAGCATTTT	CASSRQEGVQPQHF	TRBJ1-5	many	TRBV5-5	.
TGTGCCAGCAGCCCCCGACCCTTGAGCATTCAGTACTTC	CASSPRPLSIQYF	TRBJ2-4	many	TRBV7-2	.
TGCGCCAGCAGCTGGGACAGCAGCTCCTACAATGAGCAGTTCTTC	CASSWDSSSYNEQFF	TRBJ2-1	many	TRBV5-1	TRBD1
TGTGCCAGCCGAAGGGGGGAAGGTTACACTGAAGCTTTCTTT	CASRRGEGYTEAFF	TRBJ1-1	many	TRBV7-2	.
TGTGCCACCAGTGAACCCGGGCCCAAGGAGCAGTTCTTC	CATSEPGPKEQFF	TRBJ2-1	many	TRBV24-1	.
TGCAGTGCTAGAGATTTCGGGATCTATGGCTACACCTTC	CSARDFGIYGYTF	TRBJ1-2	many	TRBV20-1	.
TGTGCCAGCAGTACAGGACAGGGAGAAGGAAACACCATATATTTT	CASSTGQGEGNTIYF	TRBJ1-3	.	TRBV12-3/TRBV12-4	TRBD1
TGTGCCAGCAGCCCCCCCGCCGGGAGGGACGGTGAAAAACTGTTTTTT	CASSPPAGRDGEKLFF	TRBJ1-4	many	TRBV7-9	.
TGTGCCAGCAGCTTTGGCGTGGACACCGGGAAGCTGTTTTTT	CASSFGVDTGKLFF	TRBJ2-2	.	TRBV7-6	.
TGCAGTGCTAGACGTTATGGGACTAGCGGGAACGAGCAGTACTTC	CSARRYGTSGNEQYF	TRBJ2-7	many	TRBV20-1	TRBD2
TGTGCCAGCAGCTCCCTATTAGTCGGTGAGCAGTTCTTC	CASSSLLVGEQFF	TRBJ2-1	many	TRBV7-2	.
TGTGCCACCACCCACAACCGATACAATGAGCAGTTCTTC	CATTHNRYNEQFF	TRBJ2-1	many	TRBV12-3/TRBV12-4	.
TGTGCCAGCTCCCCCTCGGACAGGACCTTTAGCAATGAGCAGTTCTTC	CASSPSDRTFSNEQFF	TRBJ2-1	many	TRBV18	TRBD1
TGTGCCATAAGGTCTTACAATGAGCAGTTCTTC	CAIRSYNEQFF	TRBJ2-1	many	TRBV6-1	.
TGTGCCAGTAGATCAGCGGGGACGAACACCGGGGAGCTGTTTTTT	CASRSAGTNTGELFF	TRBJ2-2	many	TRBV19	TRBD2
TGTGCCAGCAGTTTGTGGACTAGCGGCAATGAGCAGTTCTTC	CASSLWTSGNEQFF	TRBJ2-1	many	TRBV12-3/TRBV12-4	TRBD2
TGTGCCAGCAGCTTAGACAGGGGCGAGTACAATGAGCAGTTCTTC	CASSLDRGEYNEQFF	TRBJ2-1	many	TRBV7-2	TRBD1
TGCAGTGCCACGGGAGGGACAGCCACCTACGAGCAGTACTTC	CSATGGTATYEQYF	TRBJ2-7	once	TRBV20-1	.
TGCAGCGTTGTGAGGGGAAGATCGGCAGGGGAGGGAACTGAAGCTTTCTTT	CSVVRGRSAGEGTEAFF	TRBJ1-1	many	TRBV29-1	.
TGCGCCAGCAGCCTGCAGGGCCAAGAGACCCAGTACTTC	CASSLQGQETQYF	TRBJ2-5	many	TRBV4-1	.
TGCAGCGTTGAAGTTTGGAGGGGAATAGGGAGCACAGATACGCAGTATTTT	CSVEVWRGIGSTDTQYF	TRBJ2-3	few	TRBV29-1	.
TGTGCCACAAGGACGGCCGGGGAGCTGTTTTTT	CATRTAGELFF	TRBJ2-2	few	TRBV6-6	.
TGTGCCAGCAGTGAATGGGGAGGGCCCTCCGAGACCCAGTACTTC	CASSEWGGPSETQYF	TRBJ2-5	many	TRBV6-1	TRBD2
TGCGCCAGCAGCTTGGACTCTGCTAATGAAAAACTGTTTTTT	CASSLDSANEKLFF	TRBJ1-4	many	TRBV5-1	.
TGTGCCAGCAGTGACCCTAGCGGGGACGTAAACACCGGGGAGCTGTTTTTT	CASSDPSGDVNTGELFF	TRBJ2-2	.	TRBV2	TRBD2
TGTGCCAGCTCACCACCAGCGGGAGCGGCAGATACGCAGTATTTT	CASSPPAGAADTQYF	TRBJ2-3	many	TRBV18	TRBD2
TGTGCCAGCAGCATCCAGGGCGTCAGAGAGACCCAGTACTTC	CASSIQGVRETQYF	TRBJ2-5	many	TRBV7-2	.
TGCAGCGTTGGGGTAGGAGGTGGAGGTGGGGGGACCCAGTACTTC	CSVGVGGGGGGTQYF	TRBJ2-5	many	TRBV29-1	.
TGTGCCTGGCTCCCGACTAGCGGGATGTACAATGAGCAGTTCTTC	CAWLPTSGMYNEQFF	TRBJ2-1	many	TRBV30	TRBD2
TGTGCCAGTAGTGATACAGGTTACAATGAGCAGTTCTTC	CASSDTGYNEQFF	TRBJ2-1	many	TRBV19	.
TGTGCCAGCCTTTTCAATTCAGGGTTCGACAATCAGCCCCAGCATTTT	CASLFNSGFDNQPQHF	TRBJ1-5	many	TRBV6-1	.
TGTGCCAGCAGTTTTTTGTCCAGGGGGAACACCGGGGAGCTGTTTTTT	CASSFLSRGNTGELFF	TRBJ2-2	many	TRBV27	.
TGTGCCAGCAGCACGCCGACTTGGGGCGGCAATCAGCCCCAGCATTTT	CASSTPTWGGNQPQHF	TRBJ1-5	many	TRBV7-9	.
TGCGCCAGCAGCTCTAAAATTCTAGCGGGAAACACCGGGGAGCTGTTTTTT	CASSSKILAGNTGELFF	TRBJ2-2	.	TRBV5-1	TRBD2
TGTGCCAGTAGTATATCCCTCCGGGAGACGCAGTATTTT	CASSISLRETQYF	TRBJ2-3	many	TRBV19	.
TGTGCCAGCAGTTTCCGGGCGAGTGACGGCTACACCTTC	CASSFRASDGYTF	TRBJ1-2	many	TRBV6-1	.
TGCGCCAGCAGCAACTGGCGGCGCTATGAGCAGTTCTTC	CASSNWRRYEQFF	TRBJ2-1	many	TRBV5-1	.
TGTGCCAGCAGCGTAGGGACACTGGCTTTCACAGATACGCAGTATTTT	CASSVGTLAFTDTQYF	TRBJ2-3	many	TRBV9	.
TGCGCCAGCAGCTATCTACTAGCGGGAGACAAGTTCTTC	CASSYLLAGDKFF	TRBJ2-1	many	TRBV5-1	TRBD2
TGCAGCGTTGGCGGGACTAGCTTCAGTGAGCAGTTCTTC	CSVGGTSFSEQFF	TRBJ2-1	many	TRBV29-1	TRBD2
TGTGCCAGCAGCCACGGGACAGGATCCAAAGAGCAGTTTTTC	CASSHGTGSKEQFF	TRBJ2-1	.	TRBV7-2	TRBD1
TGTGCCAGCATAACCGGGACAGGGGTTTTCAATGAGCAGTTCTTC	CASITGTGVFNEQFF	TRBJ2-1	many	TRBV12-3/TRBV12-4	TRBD1
TGCAGTCCCCCTCGGGACACTGAAGCTTTCTTT	CSPPRDTEAFF	TRBJ1-1	many	TRBV20-1	.